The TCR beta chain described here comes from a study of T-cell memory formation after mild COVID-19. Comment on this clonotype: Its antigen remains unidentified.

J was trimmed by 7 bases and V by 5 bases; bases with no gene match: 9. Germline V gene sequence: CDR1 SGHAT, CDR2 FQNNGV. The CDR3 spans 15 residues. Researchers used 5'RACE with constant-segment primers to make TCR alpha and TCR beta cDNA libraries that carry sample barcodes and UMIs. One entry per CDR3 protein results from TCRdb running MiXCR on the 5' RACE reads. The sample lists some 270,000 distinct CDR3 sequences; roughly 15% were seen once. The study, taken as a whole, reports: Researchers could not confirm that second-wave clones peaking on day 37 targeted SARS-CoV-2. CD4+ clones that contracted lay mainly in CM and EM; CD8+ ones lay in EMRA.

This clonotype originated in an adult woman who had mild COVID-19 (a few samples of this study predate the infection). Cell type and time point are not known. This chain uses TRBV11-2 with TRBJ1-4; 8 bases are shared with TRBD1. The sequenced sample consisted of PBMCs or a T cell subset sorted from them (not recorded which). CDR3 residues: CASSRRGQEGEKLFF. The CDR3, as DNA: TGTGCCAGCAGCAGGCGGGGACAGGAAGGTGAAAAACTGTTTTTT. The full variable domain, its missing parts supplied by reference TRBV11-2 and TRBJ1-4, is EAGVAQSPRYKIIEKRQSVAFWCNPISGHATLYWYQQILGQGPKLLIQFQNNGVVDDSQLPKDRFSAERLKGVDSTLKIQPAKLEDSAVYLCASSRRGQEGEKLFFGSGTQLSVL.